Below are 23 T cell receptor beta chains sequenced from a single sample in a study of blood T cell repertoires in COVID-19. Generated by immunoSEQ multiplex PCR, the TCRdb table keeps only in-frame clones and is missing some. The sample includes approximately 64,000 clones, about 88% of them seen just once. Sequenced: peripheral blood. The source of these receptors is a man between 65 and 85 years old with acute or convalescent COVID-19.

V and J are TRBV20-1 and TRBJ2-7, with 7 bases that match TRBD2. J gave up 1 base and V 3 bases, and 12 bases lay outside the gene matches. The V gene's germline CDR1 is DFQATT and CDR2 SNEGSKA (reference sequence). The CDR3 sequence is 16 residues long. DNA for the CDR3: TGCAGTGCTAGTGGGTGGCGTGGGGGGGTATCCTACGAGCAGTACTTC. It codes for CSASGWRGGVSYEQYF.

The CDR3 here is CASSLSGGGSYEQYF. The CDR3 bases are TGTGCCAGCAGCCTTAGCGGGGGGGGCTCCTACGAGCAGTACTTC. The chain employs TRBV7-3 and TRBJ2-7, with 11 bases matching TRBD2. CDR3 length: 15 amino acids. V gave up 5 bases and J gave up 0 bases; unmatched junction bases: 3. Looked up from germline, CDR1 is SGHTA and CDR2 is FQGTGA.

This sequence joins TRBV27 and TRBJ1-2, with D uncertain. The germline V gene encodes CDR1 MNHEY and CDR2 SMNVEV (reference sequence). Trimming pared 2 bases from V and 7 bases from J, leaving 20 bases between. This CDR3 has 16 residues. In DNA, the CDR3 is TGTGCCAGCAGTTTAAGGCCTGACACTCGGATGAGTGGCTACACCTTC. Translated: CASSLRPDTRMSGYTF.

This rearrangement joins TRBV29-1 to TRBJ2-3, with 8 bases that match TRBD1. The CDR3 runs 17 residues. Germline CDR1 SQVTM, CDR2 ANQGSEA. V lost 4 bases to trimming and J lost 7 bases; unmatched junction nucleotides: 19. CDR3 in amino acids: CSVGEVAGTGFRNTQYF. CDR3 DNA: TGCAGCGTTGGTGAGGTTGCGGGGACAGGATTTCGAAATACGCAGTATTTT.

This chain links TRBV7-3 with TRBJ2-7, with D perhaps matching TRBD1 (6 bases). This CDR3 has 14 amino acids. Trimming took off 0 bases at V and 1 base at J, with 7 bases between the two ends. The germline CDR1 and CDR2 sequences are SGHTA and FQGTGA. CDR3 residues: CASSLTGGSYEQYF. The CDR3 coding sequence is TGTGCCAGCAGCTTAACAGGGGGTTCCTACGAGCAGTACTTC. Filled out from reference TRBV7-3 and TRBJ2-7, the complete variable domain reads GAGVSQTPSNKVTEKGKYVELRCDPISGHTALYWYRQSLGQGPEFLIYFQGTGAADDSGLPNDRFFAVRPEGSVSTLKIQRTERGDSAVYLCASSLTGGSYEQYFGPGTRLTVT.

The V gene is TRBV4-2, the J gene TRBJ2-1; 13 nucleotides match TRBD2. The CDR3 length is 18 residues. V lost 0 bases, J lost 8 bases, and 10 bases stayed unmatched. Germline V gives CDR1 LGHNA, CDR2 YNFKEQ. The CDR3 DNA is TGTGCCAGCAGCCAAGACCCTCTTACTAGCGGGGGGGGAGATGAGCAGTTCTTC. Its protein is CASSQDPLTSGGGDEQFF.

In DNA, the CDR3 is TGTGCCAGCAGCCCCGGATGGTCGACTAGCGGGGGGGCCGGTAGGAACGAGCAGTACTTC. It encodes CASSPGWSTSGGAGRNEQYF. The rearrangement uses TRBV3-1 (or the pseudogene TRBV3-2) and TRBJ2-7; TRBD2 aligns across 14 bases. CDR3 length equals 20 residues. Trimming at V came to 4 bases and at J to 5 bases, leaving 19 bases not matched to a gene. CDR1 LGHDT and CDR2 YNNKEL come from the germline V gene (reference sequence).

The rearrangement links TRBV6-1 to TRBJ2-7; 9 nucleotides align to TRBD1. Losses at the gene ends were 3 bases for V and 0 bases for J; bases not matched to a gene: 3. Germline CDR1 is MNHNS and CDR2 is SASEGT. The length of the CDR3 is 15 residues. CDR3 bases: TGTGCCAGCAGTGACCGGGACAGGGCCTCCTACGAGCAGTACTTC. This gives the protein CASSDRDRASYEQYF.

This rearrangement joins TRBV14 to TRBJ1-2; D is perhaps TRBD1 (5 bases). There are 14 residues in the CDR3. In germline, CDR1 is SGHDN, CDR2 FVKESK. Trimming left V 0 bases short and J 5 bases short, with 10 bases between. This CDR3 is CASSQDREGYGYTF. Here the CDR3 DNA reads TGTGCCAGCAGCCAAGACAGGGAAGGGTATGGCTACACCTTC.

CDR3 sequence (DNA): TGCAGCGTTGTTGAACACCGAACCTACGAGCAGTACTTC. Residues: CSVVEHRTYEQYF. The V call is TRBV29-1, the J call TRBJ2-7; D gene uncertain. The V gene lost 4 bases and the J gene lost 2 bases, with 12 bases spanning the gap. The CDR3 is made up of 13 amino acids. Per the germline V gene, CDR1 is SQVTM and CDR2 is ANQGSEA.

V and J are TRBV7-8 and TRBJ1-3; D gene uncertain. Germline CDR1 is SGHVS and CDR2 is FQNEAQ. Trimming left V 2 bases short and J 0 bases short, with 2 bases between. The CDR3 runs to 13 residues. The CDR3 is CASSLYSGNTIYF. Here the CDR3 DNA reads TGTGCCAGCAGCTTATACTCTGGAAACACCATATATTTT.

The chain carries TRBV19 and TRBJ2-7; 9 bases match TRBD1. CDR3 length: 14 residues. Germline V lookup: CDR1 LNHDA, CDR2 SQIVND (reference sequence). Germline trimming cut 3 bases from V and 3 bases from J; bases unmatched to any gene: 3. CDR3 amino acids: CASSMGQGLYEQYF. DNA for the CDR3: TGTGCCAGTAGTATGGGACAGGGCCTCTACGAGCAGTACTTC.

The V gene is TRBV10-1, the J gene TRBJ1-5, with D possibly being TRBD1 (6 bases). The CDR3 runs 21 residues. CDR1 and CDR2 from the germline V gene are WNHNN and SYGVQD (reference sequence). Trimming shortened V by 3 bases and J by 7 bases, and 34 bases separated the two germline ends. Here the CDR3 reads CASSDRQTIKSGARVNQPQHF. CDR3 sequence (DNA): TGCGCCAGCAGTGACCGTCAGACGATCAAATCAGGGGCGCGAGTAAACCAGCCCCAGCATTTT.

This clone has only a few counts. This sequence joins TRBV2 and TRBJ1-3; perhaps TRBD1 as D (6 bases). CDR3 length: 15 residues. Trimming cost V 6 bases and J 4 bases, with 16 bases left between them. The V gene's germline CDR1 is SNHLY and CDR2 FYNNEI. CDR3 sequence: CASSRHPGQGNTIYF. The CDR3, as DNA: TGTGCCAGCAGCCGACACCCGGGACAAGGAAACACCATATATTTT.

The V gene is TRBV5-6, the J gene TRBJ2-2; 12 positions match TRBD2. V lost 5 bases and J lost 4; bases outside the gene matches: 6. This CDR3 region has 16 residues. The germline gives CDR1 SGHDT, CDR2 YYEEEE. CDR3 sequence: CASRPLAGGGTGELFF. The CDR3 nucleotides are TGTGCCAGCAGACCCCTAGCGGGGGGGGGCACCGGGGAGCTGTTTTTT.

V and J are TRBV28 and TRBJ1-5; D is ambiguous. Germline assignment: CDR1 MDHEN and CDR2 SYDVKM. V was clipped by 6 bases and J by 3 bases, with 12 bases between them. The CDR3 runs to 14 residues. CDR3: CASSSQISNQPQHF. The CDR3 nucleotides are TGTGCCAGCAGCTCGCAGATTTCCAATCAGCCCCAGCATTTT.

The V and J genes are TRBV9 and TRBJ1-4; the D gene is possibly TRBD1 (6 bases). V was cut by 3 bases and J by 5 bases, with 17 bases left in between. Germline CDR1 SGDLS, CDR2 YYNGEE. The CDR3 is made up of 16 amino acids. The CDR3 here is CASSGGQGVGNEKLFF. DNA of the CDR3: TGTGCCAGCAGCGGGGGGCAAGGGGTTGGAAATGAAAAACTGTTTTTT.

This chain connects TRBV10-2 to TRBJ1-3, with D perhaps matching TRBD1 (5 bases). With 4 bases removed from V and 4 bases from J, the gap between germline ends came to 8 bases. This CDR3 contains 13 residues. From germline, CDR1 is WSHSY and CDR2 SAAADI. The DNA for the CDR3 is TGCGCCAGCAGTGGGGGGGACGGAAACACCATATATTTT. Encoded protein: CASSGGDGNTIYF.

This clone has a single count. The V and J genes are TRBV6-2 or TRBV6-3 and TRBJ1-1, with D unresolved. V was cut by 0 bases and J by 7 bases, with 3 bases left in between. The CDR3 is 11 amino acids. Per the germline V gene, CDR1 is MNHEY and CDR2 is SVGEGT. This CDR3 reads CASSYSFEAFF. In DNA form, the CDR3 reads TGTGCCAGCAGTTACTCCTTTGAAGCTTTCTTT.

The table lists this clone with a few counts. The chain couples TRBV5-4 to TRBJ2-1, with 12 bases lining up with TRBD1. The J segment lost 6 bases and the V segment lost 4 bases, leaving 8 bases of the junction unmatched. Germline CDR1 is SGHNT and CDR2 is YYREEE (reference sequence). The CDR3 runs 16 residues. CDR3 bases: TGTGCCAGCAGCAGAGGGGGACAGGGGGCTTCCAATGAGCAGTTCTTC. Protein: CASSRGGQGASNEQFF.

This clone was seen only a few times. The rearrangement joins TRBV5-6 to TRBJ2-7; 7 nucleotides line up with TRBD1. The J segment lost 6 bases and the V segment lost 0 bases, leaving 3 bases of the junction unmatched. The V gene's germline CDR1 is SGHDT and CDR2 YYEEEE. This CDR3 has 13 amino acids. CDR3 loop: CASSLGQGVEQYF. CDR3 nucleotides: TGTGCCAGCAGCTTGGGTCAGGGGGTCGAGCAGTACTTC.

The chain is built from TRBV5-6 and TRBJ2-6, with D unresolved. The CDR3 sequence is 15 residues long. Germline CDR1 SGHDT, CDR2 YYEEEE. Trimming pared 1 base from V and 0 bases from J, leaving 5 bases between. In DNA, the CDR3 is TGTGCCAGCAGCTTGCCGGTCTCTGGGGCCAACGTCCTGACTTTC. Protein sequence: CASSLPVSGANVLTF.

The CDR3 region is CASSIDRVDEKLFF. CDR3 nucleotides: TGTGCCAGTAGTATAGACAGGGTGGACGAAAAACTGTTTTTT. The genes are TRBV19 and TRBJ1-4; weak D call: TRBD1 (5 bases). The CDR3 runs 14 residues. The V and J ends lost 0 bases and 8 bases respectively, with 10 bases between them. Germline values: CDR1 LNHDA, CDR2 SQIVND (reference sequence).